This T cell receptor beta chain derives from a study of T cell responses to AZD1222 COVID-19 vaccine. Notes on this clone: The target antigen is unknown.

Study-wide findings and caveats: CD4 TCRs associated with vaccination spanned spike, dominating at 160-218 and 743-854. Females made up more of the donors, who were largely white British, and clonal diversity may have come out too low. Just a handful of people given AZD1222 tested seropositive at baseline.

Libraries were prepared by immunoSEQ multiplex PCR; TCRdb keeps only in-frame clonotypes and omits some of them. The sample lists 95,000 to 150,000 clones, 90% to 95% occurring once. This CDR3 region has 15 residues. Germline CDR1 LGHNA, CDR2 YNFKEQ. Deletions cut 4 bases from V and 8 bases from J, with 20 bases between. The input for sequencing was peripheral blood, taken 28 days after the second AZD1222 dose. The chain has TRBV4-2 and TRBJ1-1; tentatively, D is TRBD1 (5 bases). The TCR was taken from an adult who received the AZD1222 COVID-19 vaccine. CDR3 residues: CASSPQGPQGKEAFF. The CDR3 nucleotides read TGTGCCAGCAGCCCCCAAGGACCGCAGGGCAAAGAAGCTTTCTTT.